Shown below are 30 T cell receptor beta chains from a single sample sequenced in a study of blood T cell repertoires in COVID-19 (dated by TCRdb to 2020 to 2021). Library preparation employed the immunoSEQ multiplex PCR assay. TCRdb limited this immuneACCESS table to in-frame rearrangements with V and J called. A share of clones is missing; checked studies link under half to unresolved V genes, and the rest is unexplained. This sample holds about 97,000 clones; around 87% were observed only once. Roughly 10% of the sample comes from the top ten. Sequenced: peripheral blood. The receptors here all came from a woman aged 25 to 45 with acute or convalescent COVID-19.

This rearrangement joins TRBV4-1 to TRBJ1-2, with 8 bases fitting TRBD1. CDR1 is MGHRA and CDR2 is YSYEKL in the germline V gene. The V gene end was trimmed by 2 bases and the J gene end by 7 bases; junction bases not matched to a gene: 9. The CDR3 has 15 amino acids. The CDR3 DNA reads TGCGCCAGCAGCCAAACCCACCGACAGGGGCGTGGCTACACCTTC. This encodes CASSQTHRQGRGYTF.

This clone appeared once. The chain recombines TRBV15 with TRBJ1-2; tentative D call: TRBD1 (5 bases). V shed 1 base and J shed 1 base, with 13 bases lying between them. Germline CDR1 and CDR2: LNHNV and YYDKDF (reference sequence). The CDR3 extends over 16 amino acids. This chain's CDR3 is CATSRAGAGLNYGYTF. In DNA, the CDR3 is TGTGCCACCAGCAGAGCAGGCGCAGGGCTTAACTATGGCTACACCTTC. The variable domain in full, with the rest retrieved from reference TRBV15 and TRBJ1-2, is DAMVIQNPRYQVTQFGKPVTLSCSQTLNHNVMYWYQQKSSQAPKLLFHYYDKDFNNEADTPDNFQSRRPNTSFCFLDIRSPGLGDTAMYLCATSRAGAGLNYGYTFGSGTRLTVV.

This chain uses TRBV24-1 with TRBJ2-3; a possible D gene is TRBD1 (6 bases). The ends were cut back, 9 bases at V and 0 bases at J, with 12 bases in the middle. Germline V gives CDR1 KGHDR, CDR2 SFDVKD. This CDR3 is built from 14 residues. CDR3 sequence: CATRKDSSTDTQYF. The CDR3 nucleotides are TGTGCCACCCGTAAGGACAGCAGCACAGATACGCAGTATTTT.

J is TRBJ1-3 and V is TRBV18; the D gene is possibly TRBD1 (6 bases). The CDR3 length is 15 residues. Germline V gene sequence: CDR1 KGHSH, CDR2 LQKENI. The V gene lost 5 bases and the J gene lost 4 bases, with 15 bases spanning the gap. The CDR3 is CASSDGRGIGNTIYF. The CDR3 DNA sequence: TGTGCCAGCTCAGACGGCAGGGGCATAGGAAACACCATATATTTT.

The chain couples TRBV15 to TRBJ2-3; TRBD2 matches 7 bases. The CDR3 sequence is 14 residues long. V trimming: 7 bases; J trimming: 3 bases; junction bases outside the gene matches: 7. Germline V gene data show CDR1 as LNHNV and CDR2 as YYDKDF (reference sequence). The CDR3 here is CATKFGGGTDTQYF. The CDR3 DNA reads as TGTGCCACCAAGTTTGGGGGAGGGACAGATACGCAGTATTTT.

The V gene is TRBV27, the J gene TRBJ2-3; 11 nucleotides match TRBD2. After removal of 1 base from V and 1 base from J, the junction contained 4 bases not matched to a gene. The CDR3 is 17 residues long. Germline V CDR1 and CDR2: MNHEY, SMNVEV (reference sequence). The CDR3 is CASSLLSSGGGTDTQYF. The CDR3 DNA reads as TGTGCCAGCAGTTTATTAAGTAGCGGGGGGGGCACAGATACGCAGTATTTT.

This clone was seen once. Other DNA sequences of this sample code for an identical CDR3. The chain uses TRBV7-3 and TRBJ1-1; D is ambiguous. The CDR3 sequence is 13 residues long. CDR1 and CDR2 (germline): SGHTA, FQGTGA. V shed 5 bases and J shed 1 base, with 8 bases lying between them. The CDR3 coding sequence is TGTGCCAGCAGCCGCCAGGAGAACACTGAAGCTTTCTTT. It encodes CASSRQENTEAFF.

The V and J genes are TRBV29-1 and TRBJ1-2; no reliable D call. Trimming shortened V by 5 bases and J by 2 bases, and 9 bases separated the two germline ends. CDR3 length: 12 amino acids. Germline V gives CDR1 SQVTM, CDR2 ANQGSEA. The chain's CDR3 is CSVLGENYGYTF. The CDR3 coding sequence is TGCAGCGTTTTAGGAGAAAACTATGGCTACACCTTC.

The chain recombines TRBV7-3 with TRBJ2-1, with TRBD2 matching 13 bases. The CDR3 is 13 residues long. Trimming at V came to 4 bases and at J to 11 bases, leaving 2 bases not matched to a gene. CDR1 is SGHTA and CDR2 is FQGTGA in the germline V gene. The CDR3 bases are TGTGCCAGCAGCTCGACTAGCGGGGGGCAGCAGTTCTTC. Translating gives CASSSTSGGQQFF.

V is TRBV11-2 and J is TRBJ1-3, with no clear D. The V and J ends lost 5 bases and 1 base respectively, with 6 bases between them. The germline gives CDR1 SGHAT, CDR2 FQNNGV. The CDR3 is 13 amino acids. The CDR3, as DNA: TGTGCCAGCAGCCTCTCTTCTGGAAACACCATATATTTT. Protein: CASSLSSGNTIYF.

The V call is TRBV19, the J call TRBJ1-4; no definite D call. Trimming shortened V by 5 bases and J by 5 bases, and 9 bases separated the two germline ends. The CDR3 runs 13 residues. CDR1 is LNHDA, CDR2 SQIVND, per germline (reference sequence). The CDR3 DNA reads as TGTGCCAGTAGTCCGCGGCTAAATGAAAAACTGTTTTTT. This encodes CASSPRLNEKLFF.

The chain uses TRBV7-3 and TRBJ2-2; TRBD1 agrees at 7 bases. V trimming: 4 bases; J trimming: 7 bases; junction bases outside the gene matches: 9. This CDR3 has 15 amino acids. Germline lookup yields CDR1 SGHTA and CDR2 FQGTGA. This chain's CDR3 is CASSSHWTGDGELFF. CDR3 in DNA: TGTGCCAGCAGCTCCCATTGGACAGGCGACGGGGAGCTGTTTTTT.

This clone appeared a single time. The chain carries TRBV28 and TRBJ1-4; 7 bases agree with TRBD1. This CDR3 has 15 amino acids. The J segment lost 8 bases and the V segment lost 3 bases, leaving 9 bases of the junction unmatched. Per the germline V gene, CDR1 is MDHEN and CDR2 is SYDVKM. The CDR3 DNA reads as TGTGCCAGCAGTTTCACGACAGGGTTAAGAGAAAAACTGTTTTTT. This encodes CASSFTTGLREKLFF. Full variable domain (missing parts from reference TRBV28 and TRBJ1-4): DVKVTQSSRYLVKRTGEKVFLECVQDMDHENMFWYRQDPGLGLRLIYFSYDVKMKEKGDIPEGYSVSREKKERFSLILESASTNQTSMYLCASSFTTGLREKLFFGSGTQLSVL.

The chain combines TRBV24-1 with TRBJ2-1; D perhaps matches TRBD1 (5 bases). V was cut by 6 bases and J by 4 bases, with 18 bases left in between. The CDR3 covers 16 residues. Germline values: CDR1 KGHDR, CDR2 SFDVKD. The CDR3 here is CATSPRGAVNYNEQFF. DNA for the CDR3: TGTGCCACCAGTCCCCGTGGGGCGGTAAATTACAATGAGCAGTTCTTC.

CDR3 loop: CASSLGGTGGDTQYF. CDR3 sequence (DNA): TGTGCCAGCAGTTTGGGCGGGACAGGGGGAGATACGCAGTATTTT. The chain combines TRBV28 with TRBJ2-3, with 11 bases matching TRBD1. The junction had 4 bases not matched to a gene; V was cut back by 3 bases and J by 5 bases. The CDR3 sequence is 15 residues long. Germline V gives CDR1 MDHEN, CDR2 SYDVKM.

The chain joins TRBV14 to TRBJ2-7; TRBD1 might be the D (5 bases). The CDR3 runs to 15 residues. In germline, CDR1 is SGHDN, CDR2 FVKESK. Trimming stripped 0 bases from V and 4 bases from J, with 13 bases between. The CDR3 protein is CASSQDQTDLYEQYF. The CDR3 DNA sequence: TGTGCCAGCAGCCAAGATCAGACAGATCTATACGAGCAGTACTTC.

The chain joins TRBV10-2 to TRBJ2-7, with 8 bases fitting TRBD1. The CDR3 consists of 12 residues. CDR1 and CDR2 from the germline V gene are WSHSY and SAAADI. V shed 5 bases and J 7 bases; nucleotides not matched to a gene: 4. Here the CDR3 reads CASSPGQGEQYF. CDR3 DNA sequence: TGCGCCAGCAGTCCCGGACAGGGTGAGCAGTACTTC.

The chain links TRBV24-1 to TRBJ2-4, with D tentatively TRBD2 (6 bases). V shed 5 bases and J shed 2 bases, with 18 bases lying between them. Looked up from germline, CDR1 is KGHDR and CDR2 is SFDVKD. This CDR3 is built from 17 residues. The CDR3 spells CATSAHLGTGTKNIQYF. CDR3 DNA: TGTGCCACCAGTGCGCACTTGGGGACTGGGACCAAAAACATTCAGTACTTC.

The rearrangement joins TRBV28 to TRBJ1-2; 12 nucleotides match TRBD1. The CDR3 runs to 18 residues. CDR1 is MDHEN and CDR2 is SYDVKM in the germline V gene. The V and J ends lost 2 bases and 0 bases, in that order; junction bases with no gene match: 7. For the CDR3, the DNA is TGTGCCAGCAGTTTACGCCGGGGGACAGGGGGCACTAACTATGGCTACACCTTC. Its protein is CASSLRRGTGGTNYGYTF.

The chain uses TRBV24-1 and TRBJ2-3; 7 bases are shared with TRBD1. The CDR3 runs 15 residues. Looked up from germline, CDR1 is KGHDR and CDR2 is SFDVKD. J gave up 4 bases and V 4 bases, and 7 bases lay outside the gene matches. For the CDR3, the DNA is TGTGCCACCAGTGACCAGTCGACAGGGCCAGATACGCAGTATTTT. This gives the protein CATSDQSTGPDTQYF.

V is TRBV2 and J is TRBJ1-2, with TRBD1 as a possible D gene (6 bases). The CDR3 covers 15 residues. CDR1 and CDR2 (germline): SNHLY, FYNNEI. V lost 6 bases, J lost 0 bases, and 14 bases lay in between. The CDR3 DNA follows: TGTGCCAGCAGCCCAGACAGGCCTACTAACTATGGCTACACCTTC. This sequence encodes CASSPDRPTNYGYTF.

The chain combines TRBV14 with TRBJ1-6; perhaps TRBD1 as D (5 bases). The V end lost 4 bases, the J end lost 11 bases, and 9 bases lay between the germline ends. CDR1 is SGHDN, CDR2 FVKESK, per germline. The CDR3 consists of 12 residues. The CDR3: CASSRDLAPLHF. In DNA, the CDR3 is TGTGCCAGCAGCCGGGACTTGGCACCCCTCCACTTT.

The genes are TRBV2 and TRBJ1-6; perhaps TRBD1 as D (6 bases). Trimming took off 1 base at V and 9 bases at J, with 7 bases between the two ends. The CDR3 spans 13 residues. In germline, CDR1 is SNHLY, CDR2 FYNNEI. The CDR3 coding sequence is TGTGCCAGCAGTGAAGGGGGGCCTTCACCCCTCCACTTT. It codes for CASSEGGPSPLHF. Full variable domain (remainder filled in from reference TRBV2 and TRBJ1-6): EPEVTQTPSHQVTQMGQEVILRCVPISNHLYFYWYRQILGQKVEFLVSFYNNEISEKSEIFDDQFSVERPDGSNFTLKIRSTKLEDSAMYFCASSEGGPSPLHFGNGTRLTVT.

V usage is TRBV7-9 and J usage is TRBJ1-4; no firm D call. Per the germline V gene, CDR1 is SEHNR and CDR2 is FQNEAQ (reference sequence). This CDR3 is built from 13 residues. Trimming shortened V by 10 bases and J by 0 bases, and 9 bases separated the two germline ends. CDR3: CATPTATNEKLFF. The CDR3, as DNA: TGTGCCACCCCGACTGCAACTAATGAAAAACTGTTTTTT. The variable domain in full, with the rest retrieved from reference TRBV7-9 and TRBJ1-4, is DTGVSQNPRHKITKRGQNVTFRCDPISEHNRLYWYRQTLGQGPEFLTYFQNEAQLEKSRLLSDRFSAERPKGSFSTLEIQRTEQGDSAMYLCATPTATNEKLFFGSGTQLSVL.

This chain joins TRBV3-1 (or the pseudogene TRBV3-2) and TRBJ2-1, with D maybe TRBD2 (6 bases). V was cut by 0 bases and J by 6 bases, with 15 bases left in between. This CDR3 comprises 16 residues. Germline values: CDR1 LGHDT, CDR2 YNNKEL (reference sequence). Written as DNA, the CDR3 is TGTGCCAGCAGCCAAGAGTTCTGGGCCGGGGGCAATGAGCAGTTCTTC. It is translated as CASSQEFWAGGNEQFF.

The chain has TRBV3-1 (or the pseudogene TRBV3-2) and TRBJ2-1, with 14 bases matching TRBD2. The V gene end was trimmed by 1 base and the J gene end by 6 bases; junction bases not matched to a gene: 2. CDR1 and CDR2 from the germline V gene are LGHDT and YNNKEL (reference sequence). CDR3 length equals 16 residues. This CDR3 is CASSQAGLAGVNEQFF. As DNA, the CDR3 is TGTGCCAGCAGCCAAGCGGGACTAGCGGGGGTCAATGAGCAGTTCTTC.

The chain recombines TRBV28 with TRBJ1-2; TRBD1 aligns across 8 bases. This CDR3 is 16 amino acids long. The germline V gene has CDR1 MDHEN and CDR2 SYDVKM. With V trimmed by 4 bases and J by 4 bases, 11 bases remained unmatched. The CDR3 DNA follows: TGTGCCAGCAGTTCCAGGGACAGGAAGAGTGGCTATGGCTACACCTTC. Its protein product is CASSSRDRKSGYGYTF.

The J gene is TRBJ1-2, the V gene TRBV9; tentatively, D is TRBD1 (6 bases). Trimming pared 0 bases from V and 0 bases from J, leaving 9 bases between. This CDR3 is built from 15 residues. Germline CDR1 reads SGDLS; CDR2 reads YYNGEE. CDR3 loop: CASSVDTGSNYGYTF. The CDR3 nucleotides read TGTGCCAGCAGCGTAGATACAGGGTCTAACTATGGCTACACCTTC. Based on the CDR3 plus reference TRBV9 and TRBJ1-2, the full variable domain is DSGVTQTPKHLITATGQRVTLRCSPRSGDLSVYWYQQSLDQGLQFLIQYYNGEERAKGNILERFSAQQFPDLHSELNLSSLELGDSALYFCASSVDTGSNYGYTFGSGTRLTVV.

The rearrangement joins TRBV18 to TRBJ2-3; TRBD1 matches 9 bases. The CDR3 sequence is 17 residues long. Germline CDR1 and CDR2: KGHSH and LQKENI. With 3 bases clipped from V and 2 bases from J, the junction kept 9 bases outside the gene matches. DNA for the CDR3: TGTGCCAGCTCACCCCTACAGGGGGCGGGCGTCACAGATACGCAGTATTTT. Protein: CASSPLQGAGVTDTQYF. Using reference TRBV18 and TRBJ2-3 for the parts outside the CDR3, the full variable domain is NAGVMQNPRHLVRRRGQEARLRCSPMKGHSHVYWYRQLPEEGLKFMVYLQKENIIDESGMPKERFSAEFPKEGPSILRIQQVVRGDSAAYFCASSPLQGAGVTDTQYFGPGTRLTVL.

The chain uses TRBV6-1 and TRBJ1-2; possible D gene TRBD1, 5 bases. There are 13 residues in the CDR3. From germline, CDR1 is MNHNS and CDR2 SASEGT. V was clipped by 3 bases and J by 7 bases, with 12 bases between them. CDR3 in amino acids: CASSDLGGTGYTF. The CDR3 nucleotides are TGTGCCAGCAGTGATTTGGGGGGGACTGGCTACACCTTC.